This T cell receptor beta chain was recorded in a study of Ad26.COV2.S vaccination and SARS-CoV-2 variants. With respect to this clone: Its target is unknown.

Some clones are missing from TCRdb's copy, which holds only in-frame ones; the method was immunoSEQ multiplex PCR. Of hundreds of thousands of clones listed, around 92% are singletons. V lost 6 bases and J 1 base, leaving 15 bases between the germline ends. There are 14 residues in the CDR3. The germline V gene has CDR1 DFQATT and CDR2 SNEGSKA (reference sequence). Whole-study findings and limits: Responses of T cells in total may have been underestimated by the TCR breadth and depth analyses. Non-spike TCR breadth was similar in vaccine and placebo recipients. The study found higher spike-specific TCR breadth in vaccine than placebo recipients.

The TCR comes from a human donor who had recovered from COVID-19. The starting material was peripheral blood, obtained after recovery from COVID-19. The chain joins TRBV20-1 to TRBJ1-1; the D is unclear. DNA for the CDR3: TGCAGTGCCAGTCCGCTAACAGCGAACACTGAAGCTTTCTTT. The encoded protein is CSASPLTANTEAFF.